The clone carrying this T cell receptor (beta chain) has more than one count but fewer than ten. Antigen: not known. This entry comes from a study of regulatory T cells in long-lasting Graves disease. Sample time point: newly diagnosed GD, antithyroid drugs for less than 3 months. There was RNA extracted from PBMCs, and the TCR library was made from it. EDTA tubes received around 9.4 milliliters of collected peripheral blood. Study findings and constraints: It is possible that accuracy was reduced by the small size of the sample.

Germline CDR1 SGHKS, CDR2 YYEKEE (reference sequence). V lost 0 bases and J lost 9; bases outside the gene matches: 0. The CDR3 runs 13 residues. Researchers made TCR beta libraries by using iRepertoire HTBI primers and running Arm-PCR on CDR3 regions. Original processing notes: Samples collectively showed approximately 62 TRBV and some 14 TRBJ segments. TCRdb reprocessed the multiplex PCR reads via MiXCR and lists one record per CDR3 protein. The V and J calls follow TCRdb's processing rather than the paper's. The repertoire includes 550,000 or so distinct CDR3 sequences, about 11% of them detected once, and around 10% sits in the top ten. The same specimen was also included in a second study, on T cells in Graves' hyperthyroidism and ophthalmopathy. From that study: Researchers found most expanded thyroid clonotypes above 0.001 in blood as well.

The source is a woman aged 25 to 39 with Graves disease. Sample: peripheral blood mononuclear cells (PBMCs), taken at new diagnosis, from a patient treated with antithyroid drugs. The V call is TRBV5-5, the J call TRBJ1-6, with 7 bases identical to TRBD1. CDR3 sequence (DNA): TGTGCCAGCAGCTTGGGACAGGGTTCACCCCTCCACTTT. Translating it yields CASSLGQGSPLHF.